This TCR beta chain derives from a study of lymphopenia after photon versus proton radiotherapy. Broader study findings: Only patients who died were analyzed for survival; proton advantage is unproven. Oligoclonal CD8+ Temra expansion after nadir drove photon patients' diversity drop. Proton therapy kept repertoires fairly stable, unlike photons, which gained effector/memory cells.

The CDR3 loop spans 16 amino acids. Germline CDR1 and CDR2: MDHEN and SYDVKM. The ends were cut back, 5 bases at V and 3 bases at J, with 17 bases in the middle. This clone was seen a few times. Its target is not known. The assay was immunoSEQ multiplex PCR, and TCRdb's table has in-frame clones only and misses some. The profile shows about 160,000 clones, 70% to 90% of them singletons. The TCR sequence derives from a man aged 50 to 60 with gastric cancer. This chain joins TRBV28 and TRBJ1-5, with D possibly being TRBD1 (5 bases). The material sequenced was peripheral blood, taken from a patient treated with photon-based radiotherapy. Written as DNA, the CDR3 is TGTGCCAGCAGTGGTACAGGTACCATTTCCAATCAGCCCCAGCATTTT. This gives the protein CASSGTGTISNQPQHF.